Below are 14 T cell receptor beta chains sequenced from a single sample in a study of cytomegalovirus exposure and HLA in healthy donors. Assay used: immunoSEQ multiplex PCR; TCRdb lists only in-frame clones, some missing. The sample has roughly 80,000 clones, 90% to 95% seen once. The sequenced material came from PBMCs. These receptor sequences come from a man between 18 and 29 years old in good health and CMV-seronegative.

The rearrangement uses TRBV7-2 and TRBJ1-1, with D unclear. CDR1 is SGHTA and CDR2 is FQGNSA in the germline V gene. The CDR3 is 14 amino acids. Trimming left V 0 bases short and J 4 bases short, with 9 bases between. The CDR3 spells CASSLAGVPTEAFF. The CDR3 DNA follows: TGTGCCAGCAGCTTAGCCGGGGTCCCCACTGAAGCTTTCTTT.

This chain joins TRBV15 and TRBJ2-3, with 7 nucleotides matching TRBD2. V shed 9 bases, J shed 1 base, and the junction held 7 bases outside the gene matches. This CDR3 contains 14 residues. In germline, CDR1 is LNHNV, CDR2 YYDKDF (reference sequence). The CDR3: CATRRTSGTDTQYF. For the CDR3, the DNA is TGTGCCACAAGGAGAACTAGCGGCACAGATACGCAGTATTTT.

This clone was observed once. The chain carries TRBV28 and TRBJ2-7; 9 nucleotides match TRBD2. Looked up from germline, CDR1 is MDHEN and CDR2 is SYDVKM. With 4 bases clipped from V and 6 bases from J, the junction kept 10 bases outside the gene matches. The CDR3 totals 15 residues. This CDR3 is CASSSPGLASVEQYF. The CDR3 coding sequence is TGTGCCAGCAGTTCACCGGGACTAGCCTCCGTCGAGCAGTACTTC.

The rearrangement joins TRBV7-9 to TRBJ2-7, with D tentatively TRBD1 (6 bases). From germline, CDR1 is SEHNR and CDR2 FQNEAQ (reference sequence). The CDR3 runs to 15 residues. V was clipped by 2 bases and J by 0 bases, with 11 bases between them. CDR3 protein: CASSLRDTSSYEQYF. DNA of the CDR3: TGTGCCAGCAGCTTACGGGACACCTCCTCCTACGAGCAGTACTTC.

CDR3 sequence reads: CASTNSETGSYEQYF. The DNA of the CDR3 is TGTGCCAGCACCAACTCAGAGACAGGGTCCTACGAGCAGTACTTC. The chain combines TRBV2 with TRBJ2-7, with 7 nucleotides matching TRBD1. The CDR3 spans 15 residues. CDR1 SNHLY and CDR2 FYNNEI come from the germline V gene. V trimming: 7 bases; J trimming: 1 base; junction bases outside the gene matches: 10.

This chain links TRBV30 with TRBJ1-4, with D possibly TRBD1 on 5 matching bases. Trimming stripped 6 bases from V and 6 bases from J, with 14 bases between. CDR3 length: 13 amino acids. Germline lookup yields CDR1 GTSNPN and CDR2 SVGIG (reference sequence). Here the CDR3 reads CACSQGVDEKLFF. The CDR3 DNA reads TGTGCCTGTTCTCAAGGGGTAGATGAAAAACTGTTTTTT.

This clone appeared a single time. The CDR3 DNA is TGTGCCAGCAGCTGGGAGGGGAGCTTCCCCGGGGAGCTGTTTTTT. Translated, it gives CASSWEGSFPGELFF. The chain carries TRBV5-4 and TRBJ2-2; 7 bases align to TRBD2. Unmatched junction bases numbered 8, after V lost 3 bases and J lost 6 bases. The CDR3 spans 15 residues. Germline V gene lookup returns CDR1 SGHNT and CDR2 YYREEE (reference sequence).

The V gene is TRBV29-1, the J gene TRBJ2-3; the D gene is possibly TRBD2 (5 bases). Per the germline V gene, CDR1 is SQVTM and CDR2 is ANQGSEA. The CDR3 is made up of 13 amino acids. Deletions cut 6 bases from V and 1 base from J, with 11 bases between. The CDR3 bases are TGCAGCGTGGCCCCCGGGGGCACAGATACGCAGTATTTT. Its translation is CSVAPGGTDTQYF.

The chain has TRBV7-9 and TRBJ2-1; D may be TRBD2 (6 bases). V lost 0 bases and J 9 bases, leaving 9 bases between the germline ends. The CDR3 contains 13 residues. Germline-derived CDR1 and CDR2 are SEHNR and FQNEAQ (reference sequence). Written as DNA, the CDR3 is TGTGCCAGCAGCTTAGCGGAGGGCCTTGAGCAGTTCTTC. Translating gives CASSLAEGLEQFF.

The rearrangement uses TRBV13 and TRBJ1-2; a possible D gene is TRBD1 (5 bases). Germline lookup yields CDR1 PRHDT and CDR2 FYEKMQ (reference sequence). Deletions cut 11 bases from V and 4 bases from J, with 20 bases between. CDR3 length: 14 amino acids. The CDR3: CASHPPAGGYGYTF. CDR3 sequence (DNA): TGTGCCTCCCATCCTCCCGCGGGGGGCTATGGCTACACCTTC.

The rearrangement joins TRBV5-1 to TRBJ2-1; D is uncertain. This CDR3 is 15 amino acids long. The V end lost 4 bases, the J end lost 6 bases, and 17 bases lay between the germline ends. Germline assignment: CDR1 SGHRS and CDR2 YFSETQ. This CDR3 reads CASSLSGSNSNEQFF. CDR3 in DNA: TGCGCCAGCAGCCTCTCAGGTTCCAACTCCAATGAGCAGTTCTTC.

The J gene is TRBJ1-2, the V gene TRBV28, with unresolved D. The CDR3 runs to 19 residues. Deletions cut 5 bases from V and 4 bases from J, with 29 bases between. In germline, CDR1 is MDHEN, CDR2 SYDVKM. The CDR3 region has the DNA TGTGCCAGCAGTACCCTAGGAGGAGGTCCGGAGTATTCGTCCTATGGCTACACCTTC. Translation gives CASSTLGGGPEYSSYGYTF.

This sequence joins TRBV7-8 and TRBJ2-7, with 11 nucleotides matching TRBD2. CDR3 length equals 14 residues. The germline V gene encodes CDR1 SGHVS and CDR2 FQNEAQ. J was trimmed by 3 bases and V by 4 bases; bases with no gene match: 2. The CDR3 nucleotides read TGTGCCAGCAGCTCCACTAGCGGGGGCTACGAGCAGTACTTC. Translation gives CASSSTSGGYEQYF.

The V gene is TRBV7-9, the J gene TRBJ1-2; D remains ambiguous. V lost 7 bases, J lost 4 bases, and 19 bases lay in between. Germline CDR1 SEHNR, CDR2 FQNEAQ (reference sequence). The CDR3 has 15 amino acids. CDR3 residues: CASTRLGGASYGYTF. CDR3 DNA sequence: TGTGCCAGCACTCGCCTTGGAGGTGCTTCCTATGGCTACACCTTC.